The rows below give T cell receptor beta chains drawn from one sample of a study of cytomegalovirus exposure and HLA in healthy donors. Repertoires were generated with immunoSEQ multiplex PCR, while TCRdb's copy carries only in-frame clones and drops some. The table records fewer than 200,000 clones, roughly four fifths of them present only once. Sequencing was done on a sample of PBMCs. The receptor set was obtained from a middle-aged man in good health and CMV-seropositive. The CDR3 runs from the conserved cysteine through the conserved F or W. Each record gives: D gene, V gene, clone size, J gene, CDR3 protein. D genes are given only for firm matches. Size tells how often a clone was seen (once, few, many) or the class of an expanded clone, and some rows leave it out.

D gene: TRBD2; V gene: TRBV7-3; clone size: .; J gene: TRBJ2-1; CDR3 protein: CASSSGLAGIYNEQFF
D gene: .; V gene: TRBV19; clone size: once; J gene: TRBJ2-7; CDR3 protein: CASSARYNYYEQYF
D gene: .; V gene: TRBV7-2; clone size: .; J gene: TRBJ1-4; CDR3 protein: CASSPGSFLGEKLFF
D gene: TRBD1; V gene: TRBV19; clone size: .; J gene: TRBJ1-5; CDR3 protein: CASSYRGGQPQHF
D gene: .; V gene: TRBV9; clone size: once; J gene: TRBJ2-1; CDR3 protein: CASSVVQAINEQFF
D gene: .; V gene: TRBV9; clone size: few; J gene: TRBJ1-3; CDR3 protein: CASSTLGRSSGNTIYF
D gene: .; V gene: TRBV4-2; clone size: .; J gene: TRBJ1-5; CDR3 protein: CASSPPGGNQPQHF
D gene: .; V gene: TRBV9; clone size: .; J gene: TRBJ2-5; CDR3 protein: CASSVVGTGQETQYF
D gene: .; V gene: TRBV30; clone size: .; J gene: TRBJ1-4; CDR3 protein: CAWRLRQAANEKLFF
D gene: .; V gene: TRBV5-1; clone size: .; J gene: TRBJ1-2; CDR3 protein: CASSPVSSAQYYGYTF
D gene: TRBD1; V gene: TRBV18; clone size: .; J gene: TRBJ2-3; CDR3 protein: CASSPGQDGTDTQYF
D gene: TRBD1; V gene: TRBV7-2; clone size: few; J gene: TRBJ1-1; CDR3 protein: CASSPDRGRGTEAFF
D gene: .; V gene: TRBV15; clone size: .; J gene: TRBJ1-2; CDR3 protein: CATSRDRGYGYTF
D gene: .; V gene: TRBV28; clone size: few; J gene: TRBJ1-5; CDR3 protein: CASERGNQPQHF
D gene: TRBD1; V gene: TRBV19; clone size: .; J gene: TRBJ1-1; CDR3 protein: CASSWDRGRENTEAFF